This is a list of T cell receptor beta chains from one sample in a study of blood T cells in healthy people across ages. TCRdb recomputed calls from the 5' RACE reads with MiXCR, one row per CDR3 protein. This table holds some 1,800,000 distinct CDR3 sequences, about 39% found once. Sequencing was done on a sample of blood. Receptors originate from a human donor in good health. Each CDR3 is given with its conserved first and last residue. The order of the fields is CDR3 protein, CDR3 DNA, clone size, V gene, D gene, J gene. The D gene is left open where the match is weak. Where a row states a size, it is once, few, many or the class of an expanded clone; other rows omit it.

CDR3aa: CASSRTLLGGRSYNEQFF; CDR3nt: TGCGCCAGCAGCCGAACCCTACTTGGGGGTAGGTCCTACAATGAGCAGTTCTTC; abundance: few; v_gene: TRBV4-3; d_gene: -; j_gene: TRBJ2-1
CDR3aa: CASSLVGTGGYTF; CDR3nt: TGTGCTAGCAGCTTAGTTGGGACAGGGGGCTACACCTTC; abundance: many; v_gene: TRBV7-7; d_gene: TRBD1; j_gene: TRBJ1-2
CDR3aa: CAINGKRQETQYF; CDR3nt: TGTGCCATCAATGGAAAGAGGCAGGAGACCCAGTACTTC; abundance: -; v_gene: TRBV10-3; d_gene: -; j_gene: TRBJ2-5
CDR3aa: CASSQGLGTGRQDEQFF; CDR3nt: TGCGCCAGCAGCCAAGGGTTGGGGACCGGAAGGCAAGATGAGCAGTTCTTC; abundance: -; v_gene: TRBV4-3; d_gene: -; j_gene: TRBJ2-1
CDR3aa: CSARLDTGGPDTQYF; CDR3nt: TGCAGTGCTAGACTGGATACAGGGGGCCCAGATACGCAGTATTTT; abundance: -; v_gene: TRBV20-1; d_gene: TRBD1; j_gene: TRBJ2-3
CDR3aa: CSAPVSGPKAFF; CDR3nt: TGCAGTGCCCCAGTAAGCGGGCCGAAAGCTTTCTTT; abundance: few; v_gene: TRBV20-1; d_gene: -; j_gene: TRBJ1-1
CDR3aa: CSVEGTGMYEQYF; CDR3nt: TGCAGCGTTGAGGGGACAGGGATGTACGAGCAGTACTTC; abundance: -; v_gene: TRBV29-1; d_gene: TRBD1; j_gene: TRBJ2-7
CDR3aa: CASTIARPTEAFF; CDR3nt: TGTGCCAGCACCATAGCGAGGCCAACTGAAGCTTTCTTT; abundance: -; v_gene: TRBV6-6; d_gene: -; j_gene: TRBJ1-1
CDR3aa: CASGSIWGYGYTF; CDR3nt: TGTGCCAGCGGGTCCATTTGGGGCTATGGCTACACCTTC; abundance: -; v_gene: TRBV2; d_gene: -; j_gene: TRBJ1-2
CDR3aa: CASSISENTEAFF; CDR3nt: TGTGCCAGTAGTATATCTGAGAACACTGAAGCTTTCTTT; abundance: few; v_gene: TRBV19; d_gene: -; j_gene: TRBJ1-1
CDR3aa: CASSARDGSSYEQFF; CDR3nt: TGTGCCAGCAGTGCACGGGACGGTAGCTCCTACGAGCAGTTCTTC; abundance: once; v_gene: TRBV27; d_gene: -; j_gene: TRBJ2-1
CDR3aa: CASSFGVGLYGYTF; CDR3nt: TGTGCCAGCAGTTTCGGGGTGGGGCTCTATGGCTACACCTTC; abundance: -; v_gene: TRBV12-3/TRBV12-4; d_gene: -; j_gene: TRBJ1-2
CDR3aa: CASSQPPSELANYGYTF; CDR3nt: TGCGCCAGCAGCCAACCGCCCTCGGAGTTAGCTAACTATGGCTACACCTTC; abundance: -; v_gene: TRBV4-1; d_gene: -; j_gene: TRBJ1-2
CDR3aa: CASSLVTGGFDEQFF; CDR3nt: TGTGCCAGCAGCTTAGTAACGGGGGGGTTCGATGAGCAGTTCTTC; abundance: few; v_gene: TRBV7-2; d_gene: TRBD2; j_gene: TRBJ2-1
CDR3aa: CASSIDIPSADTQYF; CDR3nt: TGCGCCAGTAGCATTGACATACCTAGCGCAGATACGCAGTATTTT; abundance: -; v_gene: TRBV5-1; d_gene: -; j_gene: TRBJ2-3
CDR3aa: CASSPGLAGGGEQFF; CDR3nt: TGTGCCAGCAGCCCTGGACTAGCGGGGGGTGGTGAGCAGTTCTTC; abundance: many; v_gene: TRBV13; d_gene: TRBD2; j_gene: TRBJ2-1
CDR3aa: CASSLRDYNEQFF; CDR3nt: TGTGCCAGCAGCTTACGGGATTACAATGAGCAGTTCTTC; abundance: many; v_gene: TRBV7-6; d_gene: -; j_gene: TRBJ2-1
CDR3aa: CASSLTLRRDSYEQYF; CDR3nt: TGTGCCAGCAGCCTGACACTACGGCGGGATTCCTACGAGCAGTACTTC; abundance: few; v_gene: TRBV7-8; d_gene: -; j_gene: TRBJ2-7
CDR3aa: CASSSGLAGGTETQYF; CDR3nt: TGTGCCAGCAGCTCCGGACTAGCGGGGGGGACAGAGACCCAGTACTTC; abundance: -; v_gene: TRBV7-2; d_gene: TRBD2; j_gene: TRBJ2-5
CDR3aa: CACRPRYDDGYTF; CDR3nt: TGTGCCTGCAGGCCCCGTTACGACGATGGCTACACCTTC; abundance: -; v_gene: TRBV7-3; d_gene: -; j_gene: TRBJ1-2
CDR3aa: CASSFQGALGTDTQYF; CDR3nt: TGTGCCAGCAGTTTTCAGGGGGCGTTGGGCACAGATACGCAGTATTTT; abundance: -; v_gene: TRBV12-3/TRBV12-4; d_gene: TRBD1; j_gene: TRBJ2-3
CDR3aa: CASSRRPFSEKLFF; CDR3nt: TGTGCCAGCAGCCGTCGGCCGTTTTCGGAAAAACTGTTTTTT; abundance: few; v_gene: TRBV27; d_gene: -; j_gene: TRBJ1-4
CDR3aa: CASSSTNVLTF; CDR3nt: TGTGCCAGCAGTAGCACCAACGTCCTGACTTTC; abundance: -; v_gene: TRBV6-6; d_gene: -; j_gene: TRBJ2-6
CDR3aa: CATSRDRGTFRADTQYF; CDR3nt: TGTGCCACCAGCAGAGATAGGGGGACATTCCGCGCAGATACGCAGTATTTT; abundance: -; v_gene: TRBV15; d_gene: -; j_gene: TRBJ2-3
CDR3aa: CATSSFSVQFF; CDR3nt: TGTGCCACCAGCAGTTTTTCTGTGCAGTTCTTC; abundance: -; v_gene: TRBV15; d_gene: -; j_gene: TRBJ2-1
CDR3aa: CSARDPSTNEKLFF; CDR3nt: TGCAGTGCTAGAGATCCCTCAACTAATGAAAAACTGTTTTTT; abundance: -; v_gene: TRBV20-1; d_gene: -; j_gene: TRBJ1-4
CDR3aa: CSARGSLYEKLFF; CDR3nt: TGCAGCGCCAGGGGGTCTCTCTATGAAAAACTGTTTTTT; abundance: -; v_gene: TRBV29-1; d_gene: TRBD1; j_gene: TRBJ1-4
CDR3aa: CATPGLSGGAAQSTDTQYF; CDR3nt: TGTGCCACCCCGGGGTTGAGCGGGGGGGCTGCCCAAAGCACAGATACGCAGTATTTT; abundance: -; v_gene: TRBV6-1; d_gene: TRBD2; j_gene: TRBJ2-3
CDR3aa: CASSSRLALYNEQFF; CDR3nt: TGTGCCAGCAGTTCCAGACTAGCACTCTACAATGAGCAGTTCTTC; abundance: -; v_gene: TRBV12-3/TRBV12-4; d_gene: TRBD2; j_gene: TRBJ2-1
CDR3aa: CSPLHNEQFF; CDR3nt: TGCAGTCCTCTACACAATGAGCAGTTCTTC; abundance: few; v_gene: TRBV20-1; d_gene: -; j_gene: TRBJ2-1
CDR3aa: CASSFSGGLVNEQFF; CDR3nt: TGTGCCAGCAGTTTCAGCGGGGGGTTAGTTAATGAGCAGTTCTTC; abundance: -; v_gene: TRBV6-6; d_gene: TRBD2; j_gene: TRBJ2-1
CDR3aa: CATLTTDITDTQYF; CDR3nt: TGTGCTACACTCACCACGGATATCACAGATACGCAGTATTTT; abundance: -; v_gene: TRBV12-5; d_gene: -; j_gene: TRBJ2-3
CDR3aa: CASSPTEALSGILNNEQFF; CDR3nt: TGCGCCAGCAGCCCTACAGAAGCTCTCTCGGGCATCTTAAACAATGAGCAGTTCTTC; abundance: -; v_gene: TRBV5-1; d_gene: -; j_gene: TRBJ2-1
CDR3aa: CASSFERGQPQHF; CDR3nt: TGTGCCAGCAGCTTCGAAAGGGGTCAGCCCCAGCATTTT; abundance: few; v_gene: TRBV5-6; d_gene: -; j_gene: TRBJ1-5
CDR3aa: CASSLAAGGLSDTQYF; CDR3nt: TGTGCCAGCAGCTTAGCGGCGGGGGGGCTATCGGATACGCAGTATTTT; abundance: few; v_gene: TRBV7-2; d_gene: TRBD2; j_gene: TRBJ2-3
CDR3aa: CASSEYFVNRPPITDTQYF; CDR3nt: TGTGCCAGCAGTGAATACTTCGTCAACCGACCCCCTATCACAGATACGCAGTATTTT; abundance: few; v_gene: TRBV25-1; d_gene: -; j_gene: TRBJ2-3
CDR3aa: CGSSLISWGEQYF; CDR3nt: TGTGGCAGCAGTTTAATTTCCTGGGGAGAGCAGTACTTC; abundance: -; v_gene: TRBV12-3/TRBV12-4; d_gene: -; j_gene: TRBJ2-7
CDR3aa: CASSVAGQFAEAFF; CDR3nt: TGTGCTAGCAGTGTCGCGGGACAGTTCGCTGAAGCTTTCTTT; abundance: -; v_gene: TRBV12-3/TRBV12-4; d_gene: TRBD1; j_gene: TRBJ1-1
CDR3aa: CASSRKQGQSYGYTF; CDR3nt: TGTGCCAGCAGCCGGAAACAGGGACAGAGCTATGGCTACACCTTC; abundance: -; v_gene: TRBV3-1; d_gene: TRBD1; j_gene: TRBJ1-2
CDR3aa: CASSHLLAGRGAKNIQYF; CDR3nt: TGTGCCAGCAGCCACCTACTAGCGGGCAGGGGGGCCAAAAACATTCAGTACTTC; abundance: -; v_gene: TRBV3-1; d_gene: TRBD2; j_gene: TRBJ2-4
CDR3aa: CSARLWRGHGETQYF; CDR3nt: TGCAGTGCTAGACTGTGGAGAGGCCATGGGGAGACCCAGTACTTC; abundance: -; v_gene: TRBV20-1; d_gene: -; j_gene: TRBJ2-5
CDR3aa: CAISDLTGGGYEQYF; CDR3nt: TGTGCCATCAGTGACCTGACAGGGGGCGGCTACGAGCAGTACTTC; abundance: -; v_gene: TRBV10-3; d_gene: TRBD1; j_gene: TRBJ2-7
CDR3aa: CASSPAAGQGYEQYF; CDR3nt: TGTGCCAGCAGCCCTGCCGCGGGACAGGGGTACGAGCAGTACTTC; abundance: few; v_gene: TRBV12-3/TRBV12-4; d_gene: TRBD1; j_gene: TRBJ2-7
CDR3aa: CASSLVAVTNEKLFF; CDR3nt: TGTGCCAGCAGCTTAGTCGCAGTAACTAATGAAAAACTGTTTTTT; abundance: few; v_gene: TRBV7-2; d_gene: -; j_gene: TRBJ1-4
CDR3aa: CASRPERSYNEQFF; CDR3nt: TGTGCCAGCAGACCAGAGAGGAGCTACAATGAGCAGTTCTTC; abundance: few; v_gene: TRBV28; d_gene: -; j_gene: TRBJ2-1
CDR3aa: CASNTGTNTQYF; CDR3nt: TGTGCCAGCAATACAGGGACAAATACGCAGTATTTT; abundance: -; v_gene: TRBV2; d_gene: -; j_gene: TRBJ2-3
CDR3aa: CASSPGTSGAHEQFF; CDR3nt: TGTGCCAGCAGCCCGGGGACTAGCGGGGCCCATGAGCAGTTCTTC; abundance: -; v_gene: TRBV12-3/TRBV12-4; d_gene: TRBD2; j_gene: TRBJ2-1
CDR3aa: CSARTLDSYGYTF; CDR3nt: TGCAGTGCTAGAACCCTCGACAGCTATGGCTACACCTTC; abundance: few; v_gene: TRBV20-1; d_gene: -; j_gene: TRBJ1-2